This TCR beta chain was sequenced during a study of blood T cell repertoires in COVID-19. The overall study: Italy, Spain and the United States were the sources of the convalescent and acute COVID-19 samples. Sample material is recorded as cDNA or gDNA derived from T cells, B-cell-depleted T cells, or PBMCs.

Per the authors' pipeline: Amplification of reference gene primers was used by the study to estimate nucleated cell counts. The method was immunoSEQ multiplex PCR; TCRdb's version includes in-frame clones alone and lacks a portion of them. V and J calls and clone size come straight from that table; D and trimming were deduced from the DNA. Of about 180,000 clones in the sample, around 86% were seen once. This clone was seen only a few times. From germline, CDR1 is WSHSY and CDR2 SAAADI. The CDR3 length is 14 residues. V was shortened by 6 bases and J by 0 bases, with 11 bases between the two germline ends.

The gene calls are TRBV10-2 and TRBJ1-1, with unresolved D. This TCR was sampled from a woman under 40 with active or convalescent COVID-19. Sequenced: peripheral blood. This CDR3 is CASSPTRMNTEAFF. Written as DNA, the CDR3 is TGCGCCAGCAGCCCCACCAGAATGAACACTGAAGCTTTCTTT.